The 13 T cell receptor beta chains below were found in one sample sequenced in a study of blood T cell repertoires in COVID-19. Using immunoSEQ multiplex PCR, the repertoire was profiled, and TCRdb retains in-frame clones only, with some absent. The table has 300,000 or so clones, about 90% seen once. Sample: peripheral blood. These receptors came from a woman in her twenties or thirties with COVID-19, enrolled during active disease.

This clone was detected only once. The rearrangement joins TRBV28 to TRBJ2-7, with D perhaps TRBD1 (5 bases). This CDR3 is 14 amino acids long. V shed 6 bases and J shed 3 bases, with 15 bases lying between them. CDR1 MDHEN and CDR2 SYDVKM come from the germline V gene. The CDR3 region has the DNA TGTGCCAGCAGGACTGCACAGGCTTACTACGAGCAGTACTTC. Its translation: CASRTAQAYYEQYF.

This clone has more than one count but fewer than ten. The V call is TRBV6-5, the J call TRBJ1-2; no firm D call. CDR3 size: 12 residues. Trimming pared 8 bases from V and 0 bases from J, leaving 7 bases between. Germline CDR1 reads MNHEY; CDR2 reads SVGAGI. CDR3 DNA sequence: TGTGCCAGCGCTAAAGCTAACTATGGCTACACCTTC. It codes for CASAKANYGYTF.

The chain links TRBV19 to TRBJ2-7; TRBD2 aligns across 7 bases. This CDR3 region has 16 residues. V lost 5 bases, J lost 0 bases, and 10 bases stayed unmatched. The germline V gene encodes CDR1 LNHDA and CDR2 SQIVND (reference sequence). In DNA form, the CDR3 reads TGTGCCAGTAGTGTGCAAACGGGAGGTACCTCCTACGAGCAGTACTTC. This encodes CASSVQTGGTSYEQYF.

With regard to this clone: At the DNA level, this CDR3 is encoded by other sequences in the same sample as well. The CDR3 coding sequence is TGTGCCAGCAGTACAGGCCCCGATACGCAGTATTTT. Translated: CASSTGPDTQYF. The V call is TRBV12-3 or TRBV12-4, the J call TRBJ2-3, with D tentatively TRBD1 (5 bases). This CDR3 is 12 amino acids long. V was clipped by 5 bases and J by 6 bases, with 9 bases between them.

This clone has a handful of counts. The CDR3 nucleotides are TGTGCCAGCAGCTTAGAAGGACAGCAGAATGAAAAACTGTTTTTT. Protein: CASSLEGQQNEKLFF. This chain joins TRBV11-2 and TRBJ1-4; D may be TRBD1 (6 bases). Trimming stripped 0 bases from V and 5 bases from J, with 10 bases between. CDR1 and CDR2 from the germline V gene are SGHAT and FQNNGV. The CDR3 runs 15 residues.

The genes are TRBV7-8 and TRBJ2-1, with TRBD2 matching 9 bases. Germline loops: CDR1 SGHVS, CDR2 FQNEAQ. CDR3 length: 16 residues. The junction had 9 bases not matched to a gene; V was cut back by 5 bases and J by 4 bases. DNA of the CDR3: TGTGCCAGCAGCCATCCTGGACTAGCGCGATACAATGAGCAGTTCTTC. Its protein is CASSHPGLARYNEQFF.

The chain is built from TRBV6-5 and TRBJ1-6; D unclear. Germline V gene data show CDR1 as MNHEY and CDR2 as SVGAGI. V was cut by 10 bases and J by 14 bases, with 24 bases left in between. The CDR3 contains 14 residues. CDR3 in DNA: TGTGCCACCCTACTGCCCTCGGGGTTGCCGACCCTCCACTTT. Its protein product is CATLLPSGLPTLHF.

CDR3 amino acids: CASSLGLAGVDTQYF. The DNA for the CDR3 is TGTGCCAGCAGCTTAGGCCTAGCGGGAGTCGATACGCAGTATTTT. This rearrangement joins TRBV11-1 to TRBJ2-3; 10 positions agree with TRBD2. Trimming removed 1 base from V and 6 bases from J; junction bases left unmatched: 4. The CDR3 runs 15 residues. Germline loops: CDR1 SGHAT, CDR2 FQDESV (reference sequence).

The DNA of the CDR3 is TGTGCCAGCAGCTTAGGCAGTCTCGAGACCCAGTACTTC. Protein: CASSLGSLETQYF. This chain joins TRBV7-9 and TRBJ2-5; D gene unclear. Deletions cut 1 base from V and 5 bases from J, with 8 bases between. CDR3 length equals 13 residues. CDR1 and CDR2 from the germline V gene are SEHNR and FQNEAQ (reference sequence).

CDR3 DNA: TGTGCCAGCAGCTTAGTAGGGGAAAATCAGCCCCAGCATTTT. Protein product: CASSLVGENQPQHF. The rearrangement links TRBV5-5 to TRBJ1-5, with D possibly TRBD1 on 5 matching bases. Germline lookup yields CDR1 SGHKS and CDR2 YYEKEE (reference sequence). The CDR3 extends over 14 amino acids. V was clipped by 2 bases and J by 4 bases, with 10 bases between them.

The chain employs TRBV19 and TRBJ2-5; possibly TRBD1 for D (6 bases). This CDR3 contains 16 residues. Trimming removed 5 bases at V and 5 bases at J, with 21 bases between. Germline-derived CDR1 and CDR2 are LNHDA and SQIVND (reference sequence). The CDR3 sequence is CASSATSGAKGETQYF. The CDR3 DNA sequence: TGTGCCAGTAGTGCAACGTCAGGGGCCAAGGGTGAGACCCAGTACTTC.

The chain joins TRBV3-1 (or the pseudogene TRBV3-2) to TRBJ2-1; D ambiguous. The CDR3 is 15 amino acids. The V end lost 0 bases, the J end lost 3 bases, and 9 bases lay between the germline ends. Germline-derived CDR1 and CDR2 are LGHDT and YNNKEL (reference sequence). CDR3 protein: CASSQDHRGYNEQFF. The CDR3 DNA follows: TGTGCCAGCAGCCAAGATCACCGCGGCTACAATGAGCAGTTCTTC.

This rearrangement joins TRBV6-6 to TRBJ1-5, with D uncertain. This CDR3 region has 16 residues. The ends were cut back, 2 bases at V and 3 bases at J, with 14 bases in the middle. Germline V lookup: CDR1 MNHNY, CDR2 SVGAGI (reference sequence). The CDR3 nucleotides read TGTGCCAGCAGTTACCATCCAGGAGGATACAATCAGCCCCAGCATTTT. This encodes CASSYHPGGYNQPQHF.